The rows below give T cell receptor beta chains drawn from one sample of a study of cytomegalovirus exposure and HLA in healthy donors. Here immunoSEQ multiplex PCR was the method, and the copy in TCRdb shows in-frame clones only, minus some. The table lists 150,000 to 200,000 clones, around three quarters of them singletons. The specimen was PBMCs. The origin of the receptors is a woman younger than 45 in good health and CMV-seropositive. The CDR3 runs from the conserved cysteine through the conserved F or W. A D gene is named only where the DNA matches it firmly. Clone size is not always given. Where it is, it says once, few, many or a class for expanded clones.

j_call v_call d_call clone_size cdr3_nt cdr3_aa
TRBJ2-5 TRBV7-9 TRBD2 - TGTGCCAGCAGCTCCATAGAGACTAGCGGGAGGGTTCAAGAGACCCAGTACTTC CASSSIETSGRVQETQYF
TRBJ1-1 TRBV7-9 TRBD1 - TGTGCCAGCAGTCGTCCCGGGACAGTGAACACTGAAGCTTTCTTT CASSRPGTVNTEAFF
TRBJ1-5 TRBV7-2 TRBD1 few TGTGCCAGCAGCCGTGGGACAGGGGACGATCAGCCCCAGCATTTT CASSRGTGDDQPQHF
TRBJ1-1 TRBV7-9 - - TGTGCCAGCAGCTCGGGTCTAGGTTCCACTGAAGCTTTCTTT CASSSGLGSTEAFF
TRBJ2-7 TRBV7-2 - few TGTGCCAGCAGCTCAGACAACGAGCAGTACTTC CASSSDNEQYF
TRBJ2-7 TRBV7-2 TRBD2 - TGTGCCAGCAGCTTAGATGGAGCAACTAGCGGGAGTTACGAGCAGTACTTC CASSLDGATSGSYEQYF
TRBJ2-1 TRBV10-3 - - TGTGCCATCAGTGACAGGGTCTACAATGAGCAGTTCTTC CAISDRVYNEQFF
TRBJ1-1 TRBV19 - few TGTGCCAGTAGTCTTATGAACACTGAAGCTTTCTTT CASSLMNTEAFF
TRBJ2-7 TRBV28 - once TGTGCCAGCAAAGGGGCCATTACCTACGAGCAGTACTTC CASKGAITYEQYF
TRBJ1-1 TRBV28 TRBD1 - TGTGCCAGCAGTAACAGGGGATTGAACACTGAAGCTTTCTTT CASSNRGLNTEAFF
TRBJ1-6 TRBV6-5 - - TGTGCCAGCAGTTACTTCGGATCTCGGGGAAATTCACCCCTCCACTTT CASSYFGSRGNSPLHF
TRBJ1-5 TRBV10-1 TRBD1 - TGCGCCAGCAGTTGTGACAGGGGTAGCAATCAGCCCCAGCATTTT CASSCDRGSNQPQHF
TRBJ1-5 TRBV19 TRBD1 - TGTGCCAGTAGTACCAGGGACAGAAATCAGCCCCAGCATTTT CASSTRDRNQPQHF
TRBJ2-1 TRBV14 TRBD2 - TGTGCCAGCAGCCAGGGAGGACTAGACAATGAGCAGTTCTTC CASSQGGLDNEQFF
TRBJ2-1 TRBV7-2 TRBD2 once TGTGCCAGCAGCCGGAGCGGGGGGTTAGTGAATGAGCAGTTCTTC CASSRSGGLVNEQFF